This T cell receptor beta chain came from a study of T-cell memory formation after mild COVID-19. Study summary: Each donor largely had its own TCR clusters. General observations from the study: Clones contracting day 15 to 85 were balanced CD4/CD8; later expanders leaned CD4+. What remained unconfirmed was the SARS-CoV-2 specificity of second-wave clones peaking on day 37.

MiXCR, run by TCRdb on the 5' RACE reads, gives a single entry per CDR3 protein. The table includes more than 250,000 distinct CDR3 sequences, 15% to 20% detected once. The sample holds a few counts of this clonotype. The target antigen is unknown. CDR1 and CDR2 from the germline V gene are MNHNY and SVGAGI (reference sequence). The V gene lost 7 bases and the J gene lost 8 bases, with 11 bases spanning the gap. This CDR3 comprises 12 residues. This sequence joins TRBV6-6 and TRBJ1-4; D may be TRBD1 (5 bases). The sample consisted of PBMCs or a T cell subset sorted from them (not recorded which). This clonotype was obtained from a man between 18 and 29 years old who had mild COVID-19 (a few samples of this study predate the infection). Cell type and time point are not known. The CDR3 bases are TGTGCCAGCACCGGGACCGCGGAAAAACTGTTTTTT. Translated, it gives CASTGTAEKLFF.